These 20 T cell receptor beta chains originate from one sample sequenced in a study of PD-1 blockade in mismatch repair-deficient tumors. Using immunoSEQ multiplex PCR, the repertoire was profiled, and TCRdb retains in-frame clones only, with some absent. The data show just under 80,000 clones, 80% to 90% seen once. The sample here was peripheral blood, taken 44 weeks after starting pembrolizumab. The receptors here all came from an adult with mismatch repair-deficient cancer.

The J gene is TRBJ2-7, the V gene TRBV29-1; 9 bases line up with TRBD2. Germline V gene sequence: CDR1 SQVTM, CDR2 ANQGSEA. This CDR3 contains 11 residues. The V segment lost 5 bases and the J segment 13 bases; nucleotides outside the gene matches: 9. CDR3 DNA sequence: TGCAGCGTTAGCCTACCTAGCGGGACCTACTTC. Translation: CSVSLPSGTYF.

The V gene is TRBV7-2, the J gene TRBJ2-2, with no clear D. Trimming cost V 8 bases and J 0 bases, with 13 bases left between them. This CDR3 region has 15 residues. Germline CDR1 and CDR2: SGHTA and FQGNSA. CDR3 nucleotides: TGTGCCAGCCGCACCGGCGGCTCGAACACCGGGGAGCTGTTTTTT. Encoded protein: CASRTGGSNTGELFF.

This chain joins TRBV18 and TRBJ1-1; D call uncertain. The CDR3 is 14 residues long. The V gene lost 4 bases and the J gene lost 1 base, with 10 bases spanning the gap. Germline V gene sequence: CDR1 KGHSH, CDR2 LQKENI. The CDR3 bases are TGTGCCAGCTCACAGGACCGCGCGAACACTGAAGCTTTCTTT. Protein sequence: CASSQDRANTEAFF.

This chain joins TRBV7-6 and TRBJ2-1; the match to TRBD1 covers 8 bases. Germline assignment: CDR1 SGHVS and CDR2 FNYEAQ. Losses at the gene ends were 2 bases for V and 10 bases for J; bases not matched to a gene: 16. This CDR3 has 17 residues. The CDR3, as DNA: TGTGCCAGCAGCTTAACCGCCGGACAGGGAAACTCTAGGGAGCAGTTCTTC. Its translation is CASSLTAGQGNSREQFF. The variable domain in full, completed from reference TRBV7-6 and TRBJ2-1, reads GAGVSQSPRYKVTKRGQDVALRCDPISGHVSLYWYRQALGQGPEFLTYFNYEAQQDKSGLPNDRFSAERPEGSISTLTIQRTEQRDSAMYRCASSLTAGQGNSREQFFGPGTRLTVL.

This clone showed up just once. The V gene is TRBV12-5, the J gene TRBJ1-1, with D possibly matching TRBD1 (5 bases). Trimming shortened V by 0 bases and J by 0 bases, and 11 bases separated the two germline ends. From germline, CDR1 is LGHNT and CDR2 FRNRAP. The CDR3 is made up of 16 amino acids. The CDR3 loop is CASGLVELGLNTEAFF. The CDR3 nucleotides are TGTGCTAGTGGTTTGGTAGAGCTGGGGCTGAACACTGAAGCTTTCTTT.

This clone was seen a single time. This sequence joins TRBV7-6 and TRBJ2-7, with TRBD2 matching 9 bases. Trimming removed 1 base from V and 3 bases from J; junction bases left unmatched: 4. Germline lookup yields CDR1 SGHVS and CDR2 FNYEAQ. The CDR3 contains 15 residues. For the CDR3, the DNA is TGTGCCAGCAGCTTAGGGGGGACTAGCAGCTACGAGCAGTACTTC. Translation: CASSLGGTSSYEQYF.

The gene calls are TRBV10-1 and TRBJ2-1; D gene uncertain. Germline V gene data show CDR1 as WNHNN and CDR2 as SYGVQD (reference sequence). V was cut by 0 bases and J by 9 bases, with 9 bases left in between. The CDR3 covers 13 residues. The CDR3 DNA is TGCGCCAGCAGTGAGTCTGGTGCGGTTGAGCAGTTCTTC. Amino acid sequence: CASSESGAVEQFF.

This clone turned up a few times. The chain recombines TRBV7-9 with TRBJ1-2; maybe TRBD1 (5 bases). V gave up 1 base and J gave up 4 bases, with 13 bases separating them. Germline lookup yields CDR1 SEHNR and CDR2 FQNEAQ (reference sequence). The CDR3 length is 15 residues. CDR3 sequence: CASSLGQGGVYGYTF. CDR3 nucleotide sequence: TGTGCCAGCAGCTTAGGGCAGGGCGGCGTCTATGGCTACACCTTC.

The V call is TRBV27, the J call TRBJ2-3, with 8 bases identical to TRBD1. The ends lost 4 bases at V and 7 bases at J; junction bases unmatched: 13. The CDR3 length is 16 residues. Germline CDR1 is MNHEY and CDR2 is SMNVEV (reference sequence). The CDR3 region has the DNA TGTGCCAGCAGTTCTTCAGGGGGCTCTACACACTATACGCAGTATTTT. As protein: CASSSSGGSTHYTQYF.

V is TRBV11-2 and J is TRBJ2-1; D is perhaps TRBD1 (6 bases). There are 12 residues in the CDR3. Trimming shortened V by 2 bases and J by 9 bases, and 8 bases separated the two germline ends. Germline V gene data show CDR1 as SGHAT and CDR2 as FQNNGV. In DNA form, the CDR3 reads TGTGCCAGCAGCTTATACAGGGCTGAGCAGTTCTTC. Amino acids: CASSLYRAEQFF.

The chain couples TRBV28 to TRBJ2-5; D ambiguous. CDR3 length equals 11 residues. V was shortened by 4 bases and J by 5 bases, with 5 bases between the two germline ends. Germline CDR1 and CDR2: MDHEN and SYDVKM. CDR3 region: CASSSRETQYF. CDR3 sequence (DNA): TGTGCCAGCAGTTCGAGGGAGACCCAGTACTTC.

This chain uses TRBV7-2 with TRBJ2-3, with D perhaps TRBD2 (5 bases). CDR1 SGHTA and CDR2 FQGNSA come from the germline V gene. The CDR3 is 15 residues long. V was pared by 5 bases and J by 3 bases, with 15 bases between. CDR3 coding DNA: TGTGCCAGCAGCCCCCTTGTGAGGGAAACAGATACGCAGTATTTT. Its translation: CASSPLVRETDTQYF.

CDR3 nucleotides: TGTGCCATCAGTGAACGGCAGGGAGGGAAAGAGACCCAGTACTTC. Translating it yields CAISERQGGKETQYF. The genes are TRBV10-3 and TRBJ2-5, with 7 bases lining up with TRBD2. The CDR3 covers 15 residues. V lost 3 bases to trimming and J lost 3 bases; unmatched junction nucleotides: 7. Germline CDR1 ENHRY, CDR2 SYGVKD.

The chain carries TRBV5-6 and TRBJ1-5; D ambiguous. CDR1 is SGHDT and CDR2 is YYEEEE in the germline V gene. V was pared by 4 bases and J by 1 base, with 12 bases between. The CDR3 consists of 15 residues. CDR3 sequence: CASSDRRVSNQPQHF. The DNA of the CDR3 is TGTGCCAGCAGCGACCGTCGGGTAAGCAATCAGCCCCAGCATTTT.

The sample holds a few counts of this clone. The chain combines TRBV7-2 with TRBJ2-5; D not certain. This CDR3 spans 11 amino acids. Germline assignment: CDR1 SGHTA and CDR2 FQGNSA. The ends were cut back, 5 bases at V and 4 bases at J, with 5 bases in the middle. CDR3 loop: CASSESETQYF. The CDR3, as DNA: TGTGCCAGCAGCGAGTCAGAGACCCAGTACTTC.

The rearrangement joins TRBV5-6 to TRBJ2-5; TRBD2 agrees at 7 bases. Germline CDR1 SGHDT, CDR2 YYEEEE. After removal of 1 base from V and 4 bases from J, the junction contained 10 bases not matched to a gene. This CDR3 region has 16 residues. CDR3 sequence: CASSLWFAGVGETQYF. The DNA for the CDR3 is TGTGCCAGCAGCTTGTGGTTTGCGGGAGTTGGAGAGACCCAGTACTTC.

In this sample, this clone turned up a few times. The V and J genes are TRBV28 and TRBJ1-1, with unresolved D. In germline, CDR1 is MDHEN, CDR2 SYDVKM. The CDR3 has 14 amino acids. Trimming removed 4 bases at V and 1 base at J, with 10 bases between. The CDR3 region is CASSSPAENTEAFF. For the CDR3, the DNA is TGTGCCAGCAGTTCCCCTGCTGAGAACACTGAAGCTTTCTTT.

V is TRBV7-9 and J is TRBJ1-4; D uncertain. Germline V lookup: CDR1 SEHNR, CDR2 FQNEAQ (reference sequence). This CDR3 has 17 amino acids. Trimming cost V 3 bases and J 8 bases, with 22 bases left between them. The CDR3 region has the DNA TGTGCCAGCAGCTTTCTCCGGGGTTCACCTACGGACGAAAAACTGTTTTTT. Translated: CASSFLRGSPTDEKLFF.

This chain joins TRBV6-5 and TRBJ2-7, with D perhaps matching TRBD1 (6 bases). This CDR3 spans 15 amino acids. The germline gives CDR1 MNHEY, CDR2 SVGAGI. Trimming took 6 bases from V and 0 from J, leaving 15 bases between them. This chain's CDR3 is CASRRTAESSYEQYF. In DNA form, the CDR3 reads TGTGCCAGCAGAAGGACAGCCGAGTCCTCCTACGAGCAGTACTTC.

The chain links TRBV28 to TRBJ1-1, with TRBD1 as a possible D gene (5 bases). Trimming left V 5 bases short and J 5 bases short, with 15 bases between. Per germline, CDR1 MDHEN and CDR2 SYDVKM. This CDR3 is 14 amino acids long. Here the CDR3 reads CASSGGPGKTEAFF. The CDR3 bases are TGTGCCAGCAGTGGAGGGCCAGGGAAAACTGAAGCTTTCTTT.